The clone carrying this T cell receptor (beta chain) has a handful of counts. This sample stems from a study of control samples from healthy donors and cancer patients. The method was immunoSEQ multiplex PCR; TCRdb's version includes in-frame clones alone and lacks a portion of them. The sample lists approximately 210,000 clones, roughly nine tenths occurring once. Looked up from germline, CDR1 is MDHEN and CDR2 is SYDVKM. V shed 6 bases and J shed 9 bases, with 11 bases lying between them. This CDR3 comprises 12 residues. The rearrangement joins TRBV28 to TRBJ1-4; D gene ambiguous. This TCR came from a man between 25 and 39 years old in good health. The sample comprised blood. The CDR3 loop is CASRPDAKKLFF. In nucleotides, the CDR3 is TGTGCCAGCAGACCGGACGCTAAAAAACTGTTTTTT.